This TCR beta chain was sequenced for a study of post-analysis software for immune sequencing data. Findings of the study overall: By F measure, samples from a shared preparation batch strongly co-clustered. In patients, about 5 TRBV segments were more frequent than in controls, with TRBV5-6, TRBV5-1 and TRBV20-1 among them.

Prepared libraries of TCR beta cDNA carried unique molecular identifiers. Yield was some 500,000 cDNA molecules from 1 to 10 million T cells. Each CDR3 protein gets one entry after TCRdb re-called the PCR reads with MiXCR. The sample records about 170,000 distinct CDR3 sequences, about 29% being singletons. With respect to this clonotype: What it binds is not known.

V was shortened by 3 bases and J by 3 bases, with 9 bases between the two germline ends. The length of the CDR3 is 13 residues. The chain recombines TRBV12-3 or TRBV12-4 with TRBJ2-7; TRBD1 is a possible D gene (6 bases). The receptor was isolated from a girl aged 5-17 years with multiple sclerosis. Sequencing was done on a sample of blood. Written as DNA, the CDR3 is TGTGCCAGCAGTTTCGGCAGGGGCTACGAGCAGTACTTC. Translated, it gives CASSFGRGYEQYF.